These 9 T cell receptor beta chains were sequenced from one sample in a study of T-cell reconstitution after alpha-beta-depleted transplantation in children. A library of TCRbeta sequences, prepared with unique molecular identifiers, was generated. TCRdb itself ran the PCR reads through MiXCR, one entry per CDR3 protein. The sample holds under 300,000 distinct CDR3 sequences; around a tenth are singletons and the top ten take 20% to 25%. This sample comprised peripheral blood, obtained 180 days after TCRalphabeta/CD19-depleted stem cell transplant. These receptors originate from a male patient between 2 and 10 years old who had a stem cell transplant for chronic granulomatous disease, so the T cells may come from the graft donor.

As regards this clonotype: Given a much more abundant clone one base away, this may be a read error. V and J are TRBV2 and TRBJ2-7, with unresolved D. Per the germline V gene, CDR1 is SNHLY and CDR2 is FYNNEI. This CDR3 is built from 14 residues. V lost 1 base and J lost 5, with 12 bases in between. The DNA for the CDR3 is TGTGCCAGCAGTGAAGAACGACTTACCCACGAGCAGTACTTC. Translating gives CASSEERLTHEQYF.

The table lists this clonotype with a count of one. The chain employs TRBV18 and TRBJ2-3, with no clear D. CDR3 length: 18 amino acids. V lost 2 bases and J lost 2, with 20 bases in between. Germline V CDR1 and CDR2: KGHSH, LQKENI. In DNA form, the CDR3 reads TGTGCCAGCTCACCAGTAATCGCCGCCGGAACACACACAGATACGCAGTATTTT. This sequence encodes CASSPVIAAGTHTDTQYF. The variable domain in full, with the rest retrieved from reference TRBV18 and TRBJ2-3, is NAGVMQNPRHLVRRRGQEARLRCSPMKGHSHVYWYRQLPEEGLKFMVYLQKENIIDESGMPKERFSAEFPKEGPSILRIQQVVRGDSAAYFCASSPVIAAGTHTDTQYFGPGTRLTVL.

Ten or more counts support this clonotype. V usage is TRBV5-6 and J usage is TRBJ2-7; TRBD1 aligns across 10 bases. Germline V gene lookup returns CDR1 SGHDT and CDR2 YYEEEE. The CDR3 has 15 residues. The ends lost 1 base at V and 4 bases at J; junction bases unmatched: 5. In nucleotides, the CDR3 is TGTGCCAGCAGCTTGTTTGACAGGGGGCCGTACGAGCAGTACTTC. This encodes CASSLFDRGPYEQYF.

The table lists this clonotype with many counts. The rearrangement uses TRBV6-1 and TRBJ1-4; D gene unclear. The germline CDR1 and CDR2 sequences are MNHNS and SASEGT. This CDR3 contains 14 residues. Trimming pared 6 bases from V and 8 bases from J, leaving 16 bases between. The CDR3 coding sequence is TGTGCCAGCAGATCCCCGGGCGGGAGGGAAAAACTGTTTTTT. Protein sequence: CASRSPGGREKLFF.

This clonotype was counted many times. The J gene is TRBJ1-5, the V gene TRBV6-1; TRBD1 is a possible D gene (5 bases). Germline loops: CDR1 MNHNS, CDR2 SASEGT. The CDR3 covers 14 residues. With 7 bases removed from V and 7 bases from J, the gap between germline ends came to 17 bases. For the CDR3, the DNA is TGTGCCAGCACCACAAGCGGGGGAGGGCAGCCCCAGCATTTT. It encodes CASTTSGGGQPQHF.

The V gene is TRBV5-2, the J gene TRBJ2-1; the D call of TRBD2 is as the table states it, not checked on the DNA. TRBV5-2 is a listed pseudogene. The CDR3 sequence is 18 residues long. The CDR3 sequence: CARGPWPNPLLSYNEQFF. The CDR3 DNA follows: TGTGCCAGGGGCCCATGGCCAAATCCGTTACTCTCCTACAATGAGCAGTTCTTC.

This clonotype was counted a few times. This chain links TRBV23-1 with TRBJ2-3, with 13 nucleotides matching TRBD2. TRBV23-1 carries the ORF label, with uncertain function. The V gene end was trimmed by 3 bases and the J gene end by 2 bases; junction bases not matched to a gene: 14. This CDR3 comprises 20 residues. The CDR3 coding sequence is TGCGCCAGCAGTCACGACACAACGAGACTAGCGGGGGGACTCACAGATACGCAGTATTTT. It specifies CASSHDTTRLAGGLTDTQYF.

This clonotype was detected many times. The rearrangement joins TRBV18 to TRBJ2-5, with D possibly being TRBD1 (6 bases). The V and J ends lost 6 bases and 2 bases respectively, with 10 bases between them. The germline CDR1 and CDR2 sequences are KGHSH and LQKENI. The CDR3 is made up of 13 amino acids. CDR3 nucleotides: TGTGCCAGCTCGCGAGGACAGCAAGAGACCCAGTACTTC. It translates to CASSRGQQETQYF.

This clonotype showed up just a few times. The V gene is TRBV30, the J gene TRBJ2-3; D unclear. From germline, CDR1 is GTSNPN and CDR2 SVGIG (reference sequence). The V end lost 0 bases, the J end lost 5 bases, and 3 bases lay between the germline ends. This CDR3 spans 11 amino acids. The CDR3 DNA reads as TGTGCCTGGAGTGTTGTAGATACGCAGTATTTT. Protein product: CAWSVVDTQYF.